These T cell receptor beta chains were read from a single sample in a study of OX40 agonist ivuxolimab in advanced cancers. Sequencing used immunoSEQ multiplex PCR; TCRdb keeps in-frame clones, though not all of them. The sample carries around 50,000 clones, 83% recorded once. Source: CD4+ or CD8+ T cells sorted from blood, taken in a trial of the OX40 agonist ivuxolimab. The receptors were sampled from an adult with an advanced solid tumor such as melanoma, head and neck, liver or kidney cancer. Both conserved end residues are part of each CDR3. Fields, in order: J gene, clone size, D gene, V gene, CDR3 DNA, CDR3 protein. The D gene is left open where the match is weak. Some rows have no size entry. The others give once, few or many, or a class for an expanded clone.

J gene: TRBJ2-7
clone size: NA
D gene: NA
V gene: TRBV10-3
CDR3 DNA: TGTGCCATCAGTGGTTTATACGAGCAGTACTTC
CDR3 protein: CAISGLYEQYF

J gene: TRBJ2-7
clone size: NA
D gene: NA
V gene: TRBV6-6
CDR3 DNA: TGTGCCAGCAGTTACTCGTCCTACGAGCAGTACTTC
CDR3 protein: CASSYSSYEQYF

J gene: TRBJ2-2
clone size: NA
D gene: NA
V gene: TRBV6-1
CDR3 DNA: TGTGCCAGCAGTGGTGGGCTCCGAGCGGGGAACACCGGGGAGCTGTTTTTT
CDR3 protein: CASSGGLRAGNTGELFF

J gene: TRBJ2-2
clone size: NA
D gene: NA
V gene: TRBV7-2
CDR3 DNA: TGTGCCAGCAGCTTAGTTGGGGTGAACACCGGGGAGCTGTTTTTT
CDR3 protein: CASSLVGVNTGELFF

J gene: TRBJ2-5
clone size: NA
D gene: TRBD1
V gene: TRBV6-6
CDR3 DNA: TGTGCCAGCAGTTGGGGGACAGGGGGCGGGGAGACCCAGTACTTC
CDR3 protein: CASSWGTGGGETQYF

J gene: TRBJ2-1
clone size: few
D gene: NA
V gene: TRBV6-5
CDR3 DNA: TGTGCCAGCAGGTCGGCCAAGCTCCCATACAATGAGCAGTTCTTC
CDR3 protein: CASRSAKLPYNEQFF

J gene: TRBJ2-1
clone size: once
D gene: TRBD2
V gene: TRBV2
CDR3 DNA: TGTGCCAGCAGTGAAGCGCGGGGGTTTGAATTGGAATACAATGAGCAGTTCTTC
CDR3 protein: CASSEARGFELEYNEQFF

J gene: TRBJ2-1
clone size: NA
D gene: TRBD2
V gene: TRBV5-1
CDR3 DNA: TGCGCCAGCAGCCTAGGGACTAGCGGGATGGGTATCTACAATGAGCAGTTCTTC
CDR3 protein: CASSLGTSGMGIYNEQFF

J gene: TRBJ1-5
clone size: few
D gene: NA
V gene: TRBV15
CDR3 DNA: TGTGCCACCAGCAGAGGTCTAGAGAGCAATCAGCCCCAGCATTTT
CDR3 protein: CATSRGLESNQPQHF

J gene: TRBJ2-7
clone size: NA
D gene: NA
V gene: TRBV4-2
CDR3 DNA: TGTGCCAGCAGCCAAGATCTTACGCCCTCAGGGGGGGCGACTAGGGAGCAGTACTTC
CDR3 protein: CASSQDLTPSGGATREQYF

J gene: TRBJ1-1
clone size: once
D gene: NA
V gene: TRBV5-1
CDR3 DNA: TGCGCCAGCAGCACTACAGCGAACACTGAAGCTTTCTTT
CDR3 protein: CASSTTANTEAFF

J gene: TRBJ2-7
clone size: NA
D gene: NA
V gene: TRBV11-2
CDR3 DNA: TGTGCCAGCAGCTCTCCAGGTTCCGAGCAGTACTTC
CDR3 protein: CASSSPGSEQYF

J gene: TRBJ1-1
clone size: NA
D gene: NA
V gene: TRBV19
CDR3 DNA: TGTGCCAGTAGTCTCACAAGGGGGATGAACACTGAAGCTTTCTTT
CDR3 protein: CASSLTRGMNTEAFF

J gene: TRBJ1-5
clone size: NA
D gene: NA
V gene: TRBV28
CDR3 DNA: TGTGCCAGCAGTCCCAACAAAGATCAGCCCCAGCATTTT
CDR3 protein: CASSPNKDQPQHF

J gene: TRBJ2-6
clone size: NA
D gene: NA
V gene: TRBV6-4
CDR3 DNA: TGTGCCAGCAGTTCCAGGGGAAACTCTGGGGCCAACGTCCTGACTTTC
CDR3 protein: CASSSRGNSGANVLTF

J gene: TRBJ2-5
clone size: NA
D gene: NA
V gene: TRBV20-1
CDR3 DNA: TGCAGTGCTCAGACGGGGGAGACCCAGTACTTC
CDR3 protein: CSAQTGETQYF

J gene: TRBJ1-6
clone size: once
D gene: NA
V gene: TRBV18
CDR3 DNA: TGTGCCAGCTCACCCAACACTTCGGGTAACTCACCCCTCCACTTT
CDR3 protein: CASSPNTSGNSPLHF

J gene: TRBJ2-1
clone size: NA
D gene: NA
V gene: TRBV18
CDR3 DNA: TGTGCCAGCTCACCAATGGCGGACAATGAGCAGTTCTTC
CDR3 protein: CASSPMADNEQFF

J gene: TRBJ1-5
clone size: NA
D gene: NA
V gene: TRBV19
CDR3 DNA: TGTGCCAGTAGTACTAACCGCGGGACAAGGACAGTGAAAGCTAAGGCCCAGCATTTT
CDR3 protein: CASSTNRGTRTVKAKAQHF

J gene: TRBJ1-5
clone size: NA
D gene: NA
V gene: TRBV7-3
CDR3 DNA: TGTGCCAGCAGCCCGATTAGCAATCAGCCCCAGCATTTT
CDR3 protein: CASSPISNQPQHF

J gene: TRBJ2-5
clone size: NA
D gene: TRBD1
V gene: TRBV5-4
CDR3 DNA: TGTGCCAGCAGCCCGGGACAGTCGGAGACCCAGTACTTC
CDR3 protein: CASSPGQSETQYF

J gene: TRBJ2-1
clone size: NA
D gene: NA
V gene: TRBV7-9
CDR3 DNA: TGTGCCAGCAGCACCCCTTCAAAGGCACCGTTCTTC
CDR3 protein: CASSTPSKAPFF

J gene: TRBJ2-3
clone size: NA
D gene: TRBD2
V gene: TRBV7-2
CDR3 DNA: TGTGCCAGCAGTGAAGTAGCGGGCATACCAGATACGCAGTATTTT
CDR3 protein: CASSEVAGIPDTQYF

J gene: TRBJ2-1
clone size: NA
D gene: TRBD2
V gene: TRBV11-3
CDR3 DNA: TGTGCCAGCAAGTCCGGCGGGAGCCACAATGAGCAGTTCTTC
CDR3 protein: CASKSGGSHNEQFF

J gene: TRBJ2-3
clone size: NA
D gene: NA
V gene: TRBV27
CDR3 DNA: TGTGCCAGCGGAGTTGCCGGCCCAGATACGCAGTATTTT
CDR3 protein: CASGVAGPDTQYF

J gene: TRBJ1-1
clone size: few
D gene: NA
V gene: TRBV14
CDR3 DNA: TGTGCCAGCAGCCGAGGAGTGAACACTGAAGCTTTCTTT
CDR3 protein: CASSRGVNTEAFF

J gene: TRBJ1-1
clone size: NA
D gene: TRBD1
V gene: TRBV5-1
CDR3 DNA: TGCGCCAGCAGCACCGGGACAGGGTACACTGAAGCTTTCTTT
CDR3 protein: CASSTGTGYTEAFF

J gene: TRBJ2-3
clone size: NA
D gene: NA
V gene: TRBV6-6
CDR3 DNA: TGTGCCAGCAGTTACTCGACAGGCGGGGGCACAGATACGCAGTATTTT
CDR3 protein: CASSYSTGGGTDTQYF

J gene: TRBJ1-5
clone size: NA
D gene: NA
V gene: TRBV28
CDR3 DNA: TGTGCCAGCAGTTTAGGACACAGCAATCAGCCCCAGCATTTT
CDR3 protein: CASSLGHSNQPQHF

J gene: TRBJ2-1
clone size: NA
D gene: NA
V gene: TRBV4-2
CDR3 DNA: TGTGCCAGCAGCCAAAACCGACAAGACAATGAGCAGTTCTTC
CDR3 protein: CASSQNRQDNEQFF

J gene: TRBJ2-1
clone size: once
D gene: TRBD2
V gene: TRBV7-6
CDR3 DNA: TGTGCCAGCAGCTCGAGACTAGCGGGAGGTGGAGACGAGCAGTTCTTC
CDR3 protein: CASSSRLAGGGDEQFF

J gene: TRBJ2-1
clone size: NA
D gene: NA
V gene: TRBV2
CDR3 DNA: TGTGCCAGCGGCCAGGGGACCCCGATTCGGAATGAGCAGTTCTTC
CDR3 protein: CASGQGTPIRNEQFF

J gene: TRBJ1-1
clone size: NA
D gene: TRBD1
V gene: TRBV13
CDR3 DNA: TGTGCCAGCAGCCATCCGCAGGGGGCTGAAACTGAAGCTTTCTTT
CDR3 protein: CASSHPQGAETEAFF

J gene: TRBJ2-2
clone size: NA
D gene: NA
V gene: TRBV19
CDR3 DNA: TGTGCCAGTAGTATAGATGAGGGTACCGGGGAGCTGTTTTTT
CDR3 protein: CASSIDEGTGELFF

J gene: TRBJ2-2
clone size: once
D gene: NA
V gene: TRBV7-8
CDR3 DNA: TGTGCCAGCAGCCCAAGGGAAGCCGGGGAGCTGTTTTTT
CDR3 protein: CASSPREAGELFF

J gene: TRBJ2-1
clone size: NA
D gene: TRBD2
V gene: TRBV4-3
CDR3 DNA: TGCGCCAGCAGCCATGGACTAGCCAACAATGAGCAGTTCTTC
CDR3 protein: CASSHGLANNEQFF

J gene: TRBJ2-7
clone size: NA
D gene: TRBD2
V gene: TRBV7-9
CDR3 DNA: TGTGCCAGCAGCTTCTACGGGAGGGCCTACGAGCAGTACTTC
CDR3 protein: CASSFYGRAYEQYF

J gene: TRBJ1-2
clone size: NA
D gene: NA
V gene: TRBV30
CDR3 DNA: TGTGCCTGGGGGGTGCCGGGGGGCTATGGCTACACCTTC
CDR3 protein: CAWGVPGGYGYTF

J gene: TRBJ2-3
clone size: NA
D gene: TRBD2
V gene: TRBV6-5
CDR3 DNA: TGTGCCAGCAGTGTAAAACGGGAGGGGACGCAGTATTTT
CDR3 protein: CASSVKREGTQYF

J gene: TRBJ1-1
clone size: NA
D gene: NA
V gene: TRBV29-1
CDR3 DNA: TGCAGCGTAGACACCGGGGCTTGGAACACTGAAGCTTTCTTT
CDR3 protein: CSVDTGAWNTEAFF

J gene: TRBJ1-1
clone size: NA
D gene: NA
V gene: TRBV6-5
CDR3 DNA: TGTGCCAGCACCACACCGGGTCTGGCTGAAGCTTTCTTT
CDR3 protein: CASTTPGLAEAFF

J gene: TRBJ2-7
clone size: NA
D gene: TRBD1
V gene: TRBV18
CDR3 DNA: TGTGCCAGCTCCCCGGGACAGGGGCCCTCCTACGAGCAGTACTTC
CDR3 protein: CASSPGQGPSYEQYF

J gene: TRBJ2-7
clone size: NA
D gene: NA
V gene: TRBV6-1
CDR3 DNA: TGTGCCAGCAGGACAGATCAGGGATCCTACGAGCAGTACTTC
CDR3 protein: CASRTDQGSYEQYF

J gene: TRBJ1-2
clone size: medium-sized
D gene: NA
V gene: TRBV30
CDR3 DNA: TGTGCCTGGACCCGAGGATGGAGCCTGTATGGCTACACCTTC
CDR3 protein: CAWTRGWSLYGYTF

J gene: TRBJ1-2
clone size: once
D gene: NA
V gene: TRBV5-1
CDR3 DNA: TGCGCCAGCAGCTTGGGGCGACAGTCGGCTAACTATGGCTACACCTTC
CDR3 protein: CASSLGRQSANYGYTF

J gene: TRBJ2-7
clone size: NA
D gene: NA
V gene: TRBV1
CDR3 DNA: TGCACCAGCAGCCTACGGGGCAGGGGATCCTACGAGCAGTACTTC
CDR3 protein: CTSSLRGRGSYEQYF

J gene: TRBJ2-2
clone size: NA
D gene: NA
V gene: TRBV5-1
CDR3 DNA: TGCGCCAGCAGCTTCAATGGTGGGGAGCTGTTTTTT
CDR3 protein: CASSFNGGELFF

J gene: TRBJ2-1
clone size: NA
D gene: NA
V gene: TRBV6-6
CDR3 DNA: TGTGCCAGCAGTTACCAAGACAGGCAGATGGGAGAGCAGTTCTTC
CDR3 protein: CASSYQDRQMGEQFF

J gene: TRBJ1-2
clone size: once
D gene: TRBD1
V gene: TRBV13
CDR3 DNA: TGTGCCAGCAGCGAATCAGGGGGGGGCTATGGCTACACCTTC
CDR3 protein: CASSESGGGYGYTF

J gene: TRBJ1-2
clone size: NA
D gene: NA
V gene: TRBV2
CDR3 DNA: TGTGCCAGCAGTTTATCAGGCGAAAACAACTATGGCTACACCTTC
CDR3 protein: CASSLSGENNYGYTF

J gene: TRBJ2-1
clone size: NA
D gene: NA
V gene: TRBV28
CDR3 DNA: TGTGCCAGCACCACCTATTTCAATGAGCAGTTCTTC
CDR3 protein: CASTTYFNEQFF

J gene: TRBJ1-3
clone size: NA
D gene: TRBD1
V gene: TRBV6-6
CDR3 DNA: TGTGCCAGCAGGGCCAGCGGACAGGGGTCTCCAAGTCAGGATTTT
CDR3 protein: CASRASGQGSPSQDF

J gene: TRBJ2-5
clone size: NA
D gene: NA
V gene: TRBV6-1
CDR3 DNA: TGTGCCAGCGGCCATGGCGGGGGCCGGGGAGAGACCCAGTACTTC
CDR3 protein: CASGHGGGRGETQYF